The 26 T cell receptor beta chains reported below all come from one sample, sequenced in a study of vaccination and CD4 T cells after COVID-19. No antigen has been identified for these receptors. Indicated treatment: roughly nine-day PBMC culture with coronavirus spike peptide pools or control peptides (ViraFEST assay). From the unexposed donor, CD4+ T cells were collected ahead of the COVID-19 pandemic (2011-2018). The study sequenced cultured CD4+ T cell DNA using the Oncomine TCR Beta short-read assay. TCRdb re-called the PCR reads with MiXCR, one entry per CDR3 protein. Of several thousand distinct CDR3 sequences listed, roughly 38% are singletons. The specimen was CD4+ T cells from blood, cultured in vitro. The receptors were sampled from a human donor in good health.

This clonotype appeared a few times. The V gene is TRBV10-2, the J gene TRBJ1-2, with D perhaps matching TRBD1 (5 bases). Looked up from germline, CDR1 is WSHSY and CDR2 is SAAADI. Trimming pared 4 bases from V and 4 bases from J, leaving 10 bases between. The CDR3 runs 13 residues. CDR3 residues: CASSGGRAYGYTF. CDR3 bases: TGCGCCAGCAGTGGGGGCAGGGCCTATGGCTACACCTTC.

The rearrangement uses TRBV28 and TRBJ2-7; D perhaps matches TRBD1 (5 bases). The CDR3 covers 14 residues. CDR1 is MDHEN, CDR2 SYDVKM, per germline. Trimming stripped 6 bases from V and 6 bases from J, with 18 bases between. The CDR3 loop reads CASRFRGSVGEQYF. Here the CDR3 DNA reads TGTGCCAGCAGGTTTAGGGGTTCTGTGGGCGAGCAGTACTTC.

This clonotype turned up a few times. The V call is TRBV12-3 or TRBV12-4, the J call TRBJ1-2; TRBD1 is a possible D gene (5 bases). The CDR3 length is 12 residues. The V and J ends lost 3 bases and 4 bases respectively, with 6 bases between them. The CDR3 DNA reads as TGTGCCAGCAGTTTCAGGGCCTATGGCTACACCTTC. It translates to CASSFRAYGYTF.

V and J are TRBV19 and TRBJ1-5; D might be TRBD1 (6 bases). V was pared by 8 bases and J by 2 bases, with 16 bases between. The CDR3 runs to 15 residues. In germline, CDR1 is LNHDA, CDR2 SQIVND (reference sequence). CDR3 DNA sequence: TGTGCCAGTCAACGGGGGCGCGCAGGCAATCAGCCCCAGCATTTT. This gives the protein CASQRGRAGNQPQHF.

In this sample, this clonotype turned up once. The chain joins TRBV7-2 to TRBJ2-3, with D possibly being TRBD1 (6 bases). Germline V gene lookup returns CDR1 SGHTA and CDR2 FQGNSA. Trimming cost V 7 bases and J 1 base, with 18 bases left between them. The length of the CDR3 is 16 residues. CDR3 bases: TGTGCCAGCACCTTCCCACAGGGAGTGGGCACAGATACGCAGTATTTT. It encodes CASTFPQGVGTDTQYF.

The J gene is TRBJ2-7, the V gene TRBV6-1; perhaps D is TRBD1 or TRBD2 (5 bases each). CDR3 length: 15 amino acids. The germline CDR1 and CDR2 sequences are MNHNS and SASEGT. V was trimmed by 3 bases and J by 6 bases, leaving 18 bases between them. The CDR3 loop reads CASSDQTGRVREQYF. CDR3 nucleotide sequence: TGTGCCAGCAGTGACCAAACGGGACGGGTTCGCGAGCAGTACTTC.

Written as DNA, the CDR3 is TGCGCCAGCAAGAAAACAACAGGGTACACTGAAGCTTTCTTT. This gives the protein CASKKTTGYTEAFF. This chain uses TRBV10-1 with TRBJ1-1, with D possibly being TRBD1 (6 bases). Germline V gene lookup returns CDR1 WNHNN and CDR2 SYGVQD (reference sequence). This CDR3 has 14 amino acids. V was trimmed by 7 bases and J by 3 bases, leaving 15 bases between them.

This rearrangement joins TRBV21-1 to TRBJ1-5. TRBV21-1 has pseudogene status. The CDR3 contains 14 residues. Written as DNA, the CDR3 is TGTGCCAGCAGCAAAGGAGTTATCAATCAGCCCCAGCATTTT. Translated: CASSKGVINQPQHF.

V gene TRBV24-1 combines with J gene TRBJ2-5, with 11 bases identical to TRBD1. The trim removed 3 bases at V and 4 bases at J, leaving 3 bases unmatched. Germline V gene sequence: CDR1 KGHDR, CDR2 SFDVKD. The CDR3 runs 15 residues. The CDR3 loop is CATSDLGTGGETQYF. CDR3 in DNA: TGTGCCACCAGTGATCTCGGGACAGGGGGAGAGACCCAGTACTTC.

This clonotype occurred a few times. This CDR3 is CSTHLAGHHQETQYF. The CDR3 region has the DNA TGCAGTACCCATCTAGCGGGGCATCACCAAGAGACCCAGTACTTC. This chain connects TRBV20-1 to TRBJ2-5; 9 nucleotides agree with TRBD2. The V gene end was trimmed by 8 bases and the J gene end by 0 bases; junction bases not matched to a gene: 10. The germline CDR1 and CDR2 sequences are DFQATT and SNEGSKA (reference sequence). CDR3 length equals 15 residues.

This clonotype has just a few counts. V gene TRBV20-1 combines with J gene TRBJ2-7, with D perhaps given as TRBD1 or TRBD2 (6 bases each). Germline V lookup: CDR1 DFQATT, CDR2 SNEGSKA (reference sequence). This CDR3 region has 15 residues. With 3 bases removed from V and 4 bases from J, the gap between germline ends came to 19 bases. The CDR3 spells CSASSNRGRLYEQYF. The DNA of the CDR3 is TGCAGTGCTAGCAGTAACCGGGGGCGCCTTTACGAGCAGTACTTC.

CDR3 bases: TGCAGGGGAGATACTAGCGGGGGGACCATCAATGAGCAGTTCTTC. Translation gives CRGDTSGGTINEQFF. The rearrangement links TRBV20-1 to TRBJ2-1; 12 bases agree with TRBD2. CDR3 length: 15 residues. CDR1 and CDR2 (germline): DFQATT, SNEGSKA (reference sequence).

Only a few counts were recorded for this clonotype. The V and J genes are TRBV20-1 and TRBJ2-1; D call uncertain. V was clipped by 2 bases and J by 6 bases, with 20 bases between them. In germline, CDR1 is DFQATT, CDR2 SNEGSKA (reference sequence). The CDR3 sequence is 16 residues long. CDR3 in amino acids: CSARSSLAGVRNEQFF. In DNA form, the CDR3 reads TGCAGTGCTAGATCCTCCCTTGCCGGAGTCCGCAATGAGCAGTTCTTC.

This chain connects TRBV18 to TRBJ1-2; 8 bases line up with TRBD1. The J segment lost 7 bases and the V segment lost 4 bases, leaving 5 bases of the junction unmatched. The germline V gene encodes CDR1 KGHSH and CDR2 LQKENI. The CDR3 has 13 residues. CDR3 nucleotide sequence: TGTGCCAGCTCACTACAGGGGGTCTTTGGCTACACCTTC. Protein: CASSLQGVFGYTF.

V is TRBV20-1 and J is TRBJ1-1; possibly TRBD1 for D (6 bases). Trimming took 3 bases from V and 8 from J, leaving 13 bases between them. The CDR3 has 12 amino acids. The germline V gene encodes CDR1 DFQATT and CDR2 SNEGSKA (reference sequence). This CDR3 is CSARGGAGEAFF. The CDR3 DNA reads as TGCAGTGCTAGGGGGGGGGCTGGGGAAGCTTTCTTT.

This clonotype has a single count. Here the CDR3 reads CASRGTPNSGNTIYF. In DNA, the CDR3 is TGTGCCAGCAGAGGGACACCTAACTCTGGAAACACCATATATTTT. This rearrangement joins TRBV6-1 to TRBJ1-3, with a weak D call TRBD1 (6 bases). CDR3 length equals 15 residues. With 6 bases removed from V and 0 bases from J, the gap between germline ends came to 12 bases. Germline V gene data show CDR1 as MNHNS and CDR2 as SASEGT.

The chain carries TRBV7-2 and TRBJ1-2; TRBD1 agrees at 7 bases. The CDR3 is 15 residues long. CDR1 is SGHTA and CDR2 is FQGNSA in the germline V gene. V lost 5 bases to trimming and J lost 0 bases; unmatched junction nucleotides: 6. The CDR3 DNA follows: TGTGCCAGCAGCGGTTGGGACAGAGCTAACTATGGCTACACCTTC. Translation: CASSGWDRANYGYTF.

This sequence joins TRBV2 and TRBJ1-1, with a weak D call TRBD1 (5 bases). The CDR3 loop spans 15 amino acids. Germline assignment: CDR1 SNHLY and CDR2 FYNNEI. Between the trimmed V and J ends, which lost 8 bases and 6 bases, there was a span of 22 bases. CDR3 in DNA: TGTGCCAGCGCACTCTCAGGGTGGGGTCGAGCTGAAGCTTTCTTT. It specifies CASALSGWGRAEAFF.

V gene TRBV7-2 combines with J gene TRBJ1-5, with D possibly TRBD1 on 6 matching bases. CDR1 and CDR2 (germline): SGHTA, FQGNSA. V was shortened by 5 bases and J by 9 bases, with 14 bases between the two germline ends. The length of the CDR3 is 13 residues. This CDR3 reads CASSITGSGPQHF. The DNA of the CDR3 is TGTGCCAGCAGCATTACAGGGTCCGGGCCCCAGCATTTT.

This clonotype has a handful of counts. The chain joins TRBV20-1 to TRBJ1-5; D is uncertain. V was shortened by 1 base and J by 2 bases, with 6 bases between the two germline ends. This CDR3 spans 13 amino acids. CDR1 DFQATT and CDR2 SNEGSKA come from the germline V gene (reference sequence). CDR3 bases: TGCAGTGCTAGAGTGACGGGCAATCAGCCCCAGCATTTT. It yields the protein CSARVTGNQPQHF.

The V call is TRBV6-5, the J call TRBJ1-3; D call uncertain. From germline, CDR1 is MNHEY and CDR2 SVGAGI. This CDR3 has 14 residues. Trimming cost V 4 bases and J 4 bases, with 11 bases left between them. In DNA form, the CDR3 reads TGTGCCAGCAGTTCGGCCGAGTGGGGAAACACCATATATTTT. Translated, it gives CASSSAEWGNTIYF.

There are a few counts of this clonotype. This CDR3 is CASSLFSGGINNEQYF. CDR3 bases: TGTGCCAGCAGCTTGTTCTCAGGGGGCATTAATAACGAGCAGTACTTC. This rearrangement joins TRBV5-4 to TRBJ2-7; 8 nucleotides align to TRBD1. Germline loops: CDR1 SGHNT, CDR2 YYREEE (reference sequence). The V segment lost 1 base and the J segment 5 bases; nucleotides outside the gene matches: 11. The CDR3 has 16 amino acids.

J is TRBJ1-5 and V is TRBV19; D possibly corresponds to TRBD1 (5 bases). Per the germline V gene, CDR1 is LNHDA and CDR2 is SQIVND (reference sequence). This CDR3 spans 14 amino acids. V was shortened by 1 base and J by 5 bases, with 9 bases between the two germline ends. CDR3 sequence (DNA): TGTGCCAGTAGTATAGCCAGGGACTATCAGCCCCAGCATTTT. This translates into CASSIARDYQPQHF. Full variable domain (outside the CDR3, taken from reference TRBV19 and TRBJ1-5): DGGITQSPKYLFRKEGQNVTLSCEQNLNHDAMYWYRQDPGQGLRLIYYSQIVNDFQKGDIAEGYSVSREKKESFPLTVTSAQKNPTAFYLCASSIARDYQPQHFGDGTRLSIL.

This chain links TRBV4-1 with TRBJ1-2, with 9 positions matching TRBD1. J was trimmed by 8 bases and V by 2 bases; bases with no gene match: 6. The CDR3 has 14 residues. Germline CDR1 and CDR2: MGHRA and YSYEKL. For the CDR3, the DNA is TGCGCCAGCAGCCAACCGGGACAGGGTAAAGGCTACACCTTC. Amino acids: CASSQPGQGKGYTF.

CDR3 residues: CASSQVPGSDSIYF. For the CDR3, the DNA is TGCGCCAGCAGCCAAGTCCCAGGGAGTGACTCCATATATTTT. The chain recombines TRBV4-1 with TRBJ1-3, with D perhaps TRBD1 (5 bases). Germline CDR1 and CDR2: MGHRA and YSYEKL. Trimming took 1 base from V and 11 from J, leaving 15 bases between them. This CDR3 spans 14 amino acids.

The genes are TRBV20-1 and TRBJ1-2, with D unclear. From germline, CDR1 is DFQATT and CDR2 SNEGSKA (reference sequence). The CDR3 has 13 residues. The germline V and J ends were trimmed by 3 bases and 8 bases, with 16 bases remaining between them. CDR3 DNA sequence: TGCAGTGCTAGCGGTAGAACGGACGGCGGCTACACCTTC. It encodes CSASGRTDGGYTF.